Here is one T cell receptor (beta chain) with its context. Antigen: not known. The CDR3 covers 13 residues. Per germline, CDR1 MNHEY and CDR2 SMNVEV (reference sequence). V was pared by 6 bases and J by 3 bases, with 9 bases between. Some clones are missing from TCRdb's copy, which holds only in-frame ones; the method was immunoSEQ multiplex PCR. The sample has 86,000 or so clones, about 89% seen once; the top ten hold roughly 5.6%. This sample is drawn from a study of graft-versus-host responses after intestinal transplantation. At the level of the study: Transplant types were multivisceral, liver-intestinal, or isolated intestinal. Recipients were all induced with anti-thymocyte globulin, then given tacrolimus and steroids for around three years. Study conclusions and caveats: Researchers found GvH clones in recipient marrow, and some showed up first in ileum or blood.

This sequence originates from a human donor who received an intestinal transplant. J is TRBJ1-5 and V is TRBV27; possible D gene TRBD1, 6 bases. Material: unstimulated CD8+ T cells sorted from spleen or lymph node cells, obtained before intestinal transplant. The CDR3 loop reads CASSPGVNQPQHF. The DNA of the CDR3 is TGTGCCAGCAGCCCAGGGGTCAATCAGCCCCAGCATTTT.